This record covers a single T cell receptor beta chain. Its antigen is unknown. The data were taken from a study of beta chain features in type 1 diabetes. The study's findings and limits: PCR might favor shorter templates, equally in patients and controls.

In germline, CDR1 is MNHEY, CDR2 SVGAGI. The CDR3 has 15 residues. V was cut by 4 bases and J by 0 bases, with 10 bases left in between. Expressed TCRB transcripts were sequenced because the entire RNA isolate underwent reverse transcription. Method: immunoSEQ multiplex PCR; TCRdb's copy keeps in-frame clones and lacks some. The data hold 900,000 or so clones, with roughly a sixth observed a single time. Source material: naive CD4+ T cells from blood. This chain joins TRBV6-5 and TRBJ2-1; D is undetermined. The source of this sequence is a woman aged 18-29 years in good health. DNA of the CDR3: TGTGCCAGCAGTTTCCAGCAGAGCTCCTACAATGAGCAGTTCTTC. Translated, it gives CASSFQQSSYNEQFF.